Sequencing of this T cell receptor (beta chain) was carried out in a study of cytomegalovirus exposure and HLA in healthy donors. Study-wide results and caveats: One later analysis, an examination of the roughly 110 validation repertoires, found that first-cohort TCR clusters tended to co-occur in them. In vitro work confirmed that three CMV-associated chains recognize CMV antigens. Overall, approximately 180 TCR beta chains were annotated as cytomegalovirus-associated.

The roughly 120-subject validation cohort, separate from the roughly 670-subject first cohort, included the donors. Turning to this clone: Its antigen is unidentified.

With 0 bases removed from V and 7 bases from J, the gap between germline ends came to 16 bases. The CDR3 runs 15 residues. CDR1 and CDR2 from the germline V gene are LNHNV and YYDKDF (reference sequence). The table came from immunoSEQ multiplex PCR; TCRdb's copy has only in-frame clones and leaves some out. Of 200,000 to 250,000 clones in the sample, over 65% are singletons; the top ten hold about 6%. This chain links TRBV15 with TRBJ2-7; D perhaps matches TRBD1 (6 bases). The receptor was isolated from a woman aged 18-29 years in good health and CMV-seronegative. Sample: PBMCs. The CDR3 region is CATSREAGDFGEQYF. The CDR3 nucleotides are TGTGCCACCAGCAGAGAGGCAGGGGATTTTGGGGAGCAGTACTTC. Full variable domain (remainder filled in from reference TRBV15 and TRBJ2-7): DAMVIQNPRYQVTQFGKPVTLSCSQTLNHNVMYWYQQKSSQAPKLLFHYYDKDFNNEADTPDNFQSRRPNTSFCFLDIRSPGLGDTAMYLCATSREAGDFGEQYFGPGTRLTVT.